The present T cell receptor (beta chain) was sequenced within a study of CD8+ T cells in alopecia areata. About the study: Tofacitinib was taken orally by treated patients, and the dose was 5 to 10 mg twice daily. Tofacitinib therapy took 6 to 18 months; 6 months off drug came after.

Overall study findings and caveats: Sequencing of scalp samples also captures resident alphabeta T cells of normal skin.

The treatment is: oral pan-JAK inhibitor, 5-10 mg twice daily. V gave up 10 bases and J gave up 5 bases; unmatched junction bases: 4. The germline V gene has CDR1 MNHEY and CDR2 SVGAGI. The CDR3 is made up of 12 amino acids. Concerning this clone itself: Antigen: not known.

RNA, once extracted, was reverse transcribed into cDNA for use as the sequencing template. The table came from immunoSEQ multiplex PCR; TCRdb's copy has only in-frame clones and leaves some out. The data hold about 160,000 clones, with around 71% observed a single time. The sequence was obtained from a human donor with alopecia areata. This chain connects TRBV6-5 to TRBJ1-2; 10 bases fit TRBD1. The input for sequencing was CD4+ T cells sorted from blood, taken at week 4, from a patient treated with tofacitinib. The CDR3 bases are TGTGCCACCGGACAGGGGGGATATGGCTACACCTTC. Amino acids: CATGQGGYGYTF.